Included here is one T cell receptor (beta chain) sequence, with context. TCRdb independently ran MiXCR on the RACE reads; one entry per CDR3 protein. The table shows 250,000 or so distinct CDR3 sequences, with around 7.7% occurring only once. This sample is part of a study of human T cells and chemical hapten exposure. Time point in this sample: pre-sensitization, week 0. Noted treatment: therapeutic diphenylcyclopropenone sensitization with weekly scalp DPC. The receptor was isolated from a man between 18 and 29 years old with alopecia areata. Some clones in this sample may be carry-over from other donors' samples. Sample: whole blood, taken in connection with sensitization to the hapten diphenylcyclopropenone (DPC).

CDR3 in amino acids: CASGTGTKGLGNTGELFF. The CDR3 DNA reads TGCGCCAGCGGAACAGGGACAAAGGGTCTCGGAAACACCGGGGAGCTGTTTTTT. The chain links TRBV5-1 to TRBJ2-2, with D possibly matching TRBD1 (6 bases). The V end was cut by 7 bases, the J end by 2 bases, with 24 bases between. The CDR3 is made up of 18 amino acids. Germline CDR1 SGHRS, CDR2 YFSETQ.